Following are 12 T cell receptor beta chains from one sample sequenced in a study of T cells expressing NK-cell markers. TCRdb processed the 5' RACE reads again and assigns one entry to each CDR3 protein, with no DNA. This sample's table reports about 390,000 distinct CDR3 sequences. Source material: blood T cells: a sorted CD56 or NKG2C T cell subset, CD4+ or CD8+ T cells, or bulk PBMC T cells (not recorded which). These receptors originate from a woman between 45 and 65 years old in good health.

The chain recombines TRBV30 with TRBJ1-1; TCRdb's D gene call, TRBD1, goes unchecked for lack of DNA. The CDR3 length is 12 residues. Germline V gene sequence: CDR1 GTSNPN, CDR2 SVGIG (reference sequence). Here the CDR3 reads CAWSPRDTEAFF.

The V gene is TRBV9, the J gene TRBJ1-3. In germline, CDR1 is SGDLS, CDR2 YYNGEE. This CDR3 contains 15 residues. The chain's CDR3 is CASSVEGRSGNTIYF.

The chain combines TRBV5-1 with TRBJ2-1; no DNA is available, so the TRBD2 call from TCRdb remains unchecked. The CDR3 length is 14 residues. CDR1 and CDR2 from the germline V gene are SGHRS and YFSETQ. The CDR3 sequence: CASIGLAAGGEQFF.

This chain connects TRBV4-1 to TRBJ2-7. CDR1 and CDR2 (germline): MGHRA, YSYEKL. The CDR3 is 15 amino acids. This chain's CDR3 is CASSPFAGNSYEQYF.

The J gene is TRBJ2-1, the V gene TRBV12-3 or TRBV12-4; TCRdb calls TRBD1, which cannot be checked without DNA. CDR3 length equals 15 residues. CDR3 in amino acids: CASSFGTGVFNEQFF.

The gene calls are TRBV4-1 and TRBJ2-7; with no DNA, the TCRdb D assignment of TRBD1 cannot be verified. Germline values: CDR1 MGHRA, CDR2 YSYEKL. CDR3 length: 15 residues. The CDR3 loop reads CASSQDRGTLPEQYF.

The V call is TRBV20-1, the J call TRBJ2-7; TCRdb proposes TRBD1, but this gene call is untestable without DNA. The germline V gene has CDR1 DFQATT and CDR2 SNEGSKA (reference sequence). This CDR3 is built from 15 residues. The CDR3 is CSATSGRTGSYEQYF.

The J gene is TRBJ1-1, the V gene TRBV5-1. This CDR3 has 16 amino acids. In germline, CDR1 is SGHRS, CDR2 YFSETQ. CDR3: CASSLARIGSNTEAFF. The whole variable domain, remainder taken from reference TRBV5-1 and TRBJ1-1, is KAGVTQTPRYLIKTRGQQVTLSCSPISGHRSVSWYQQTPGQGLQFLFEYFSETQRNKGNFPGRFSGRQFSNSRSEMNVSTLELGDSALYLCASSLARIGSNTEAFFGQGTRLTVV.

The chain couples TRBV27 to TRBJ2-3. This CDR3 contains 15 residues. The germline V gene encodes CDR1 MNHEY and CDR2 SMNVEV (reference sequence). The CDR3 sequence: CASSLLETSTDTQYF.

V and J are TRBV7-9 and TRBJ2-1; no DNA is available, so the TRBD2 call from TCRdb remains unchecked. The CDR3 sequence is 13 residues long. CDR1 and CDR2 (germline): SEHNR, FQNEAQ (reference sequence). CDR3: CASSQPGLAPYFF.

The chain combines TRBV5-1 with TRBJ2-4. The CDR3 totals 14 residues. Germline V gene lookup returns CDR1 SGHRS and CDR2 YFSETQ. The CDR3 here is CASSLGQGSDIQYF.

The chain has TRBV4-1 and TRBJ2-1; the TCRdb D gene call, TRBD2, has no DNA to confirm it. There are 15 residues in the CDR3. CDR1 is MGHRA and CDR2 is YSYEKL in the germline V gene. The CDR3 sequence is CASSHTSGRVYEQFF.